This T cell receptor beta chain was sequenced during a study of T cell responses to AZD1222 COVID-19 vaccine. In the study overall: The analysis combined second doses at about 4 or about 12 weeks.

About this clone itself: The antigen remains unidentified.

General study results and limits: The study reported that nearly half of spike-specific TCRs target unmutated variant regions. Possibly, clonal diversity was underestimated; donors were largely white British and included more females. Just a handful of people given AZD1222 tested seropositive at baseline.

The CDR3 covers 14 residues. V was cut by 3 bases and J by 2 bases, with 14 bases left in between. The germline gives CDR1 GTSNPN, CDR2 SVGIG (reference sequence). TCRdb keeps only in-frame clones here, not all; method: immunoSEQ multiplex PCR. The sample has roughly 130,000 clones, around 91% seen once. Specimen: peripheral blood, collected on day 0 of AZD1222 vaccination. The source of this sequence is an adult in good health. This rearrangement joins TRBV30 to TRBJ2-7; the D gene could be TRBD1 or TRBD2 (5 bases each). The DNA of the CDR3 is TGTGCCTGGAGCGCCGGGACGGTCACCTACGAGCAGTACTTC. As protein: CAWSAGTVTYEQYF. The full variable domain, in which reference TRBV30 and TRBJ2-7 provide the parts outside the CDR3, is SQTIHQWPATLVQPVGSPLSLECTVEGTSNPNLYWYRQAAGRGLQLLFYSVGIGQISSEVPQNLSASRPQDRQFILSSKKLLLSDSGFYLCAWSAGTVTYEQYFGPGTRLTVT.